The clone carrying this TCR beta chain came up many times. Its specificity is unknown. Trimming stripped 0 bases from V and 11 bases from J, with 13 bases between. The germline CDR1 and CDR2 sequences are DFQATT and SNEGSKA (reference sequence). The CDR3 has 12 amino acids. This sample is part of a study of regulatory T cells in long-lasting Graves disease. About the research overall: Graves' patients, newly diagnosed, had taken antithyroid drugs under 3 months.

Time point defined: newly diagnosed GD, antithyroid drugs for less than 3 months. The TCR library was made from RNA extracted from PBMCs. Patients of an endocrinology department in Xi'an, China, were included. Roughly 9.2 milliliters of peripheral blood were drawn into EDTA tubes. The authors built TCR beta libraries using iRepertoire HTBI primers and Arm-PCR of CDR3 regions. TCRdb used MiXCR to reprocess the multiplex PCR reads, holding one entry per CDR3 protein. The sample has about 300,000 distinct CDR3 sequences, 15% to 20% seen once. Study-level findings and limits: Persistent patients shared some 2,500 public clonotypes among themselves. Newly diagnosed patients shared fewer, at around 970.

The receptor was derived from a female donor with Graves disease. The J gene is TRBJ1-1, the V gene TRBV20-1, with D maybe TRBD1 (5 bases). The sample in question was peripheral blood mononuclear cells (PBMCs), obtained at new diagnosis, from a patient treated with antithyroid drugs. CDR3 sequence (DNA): TGCAGTGCTAGAGATAAGGGACCCGGGGCTTTCTTT. Protein sequence: CSARDKGPGAFF.